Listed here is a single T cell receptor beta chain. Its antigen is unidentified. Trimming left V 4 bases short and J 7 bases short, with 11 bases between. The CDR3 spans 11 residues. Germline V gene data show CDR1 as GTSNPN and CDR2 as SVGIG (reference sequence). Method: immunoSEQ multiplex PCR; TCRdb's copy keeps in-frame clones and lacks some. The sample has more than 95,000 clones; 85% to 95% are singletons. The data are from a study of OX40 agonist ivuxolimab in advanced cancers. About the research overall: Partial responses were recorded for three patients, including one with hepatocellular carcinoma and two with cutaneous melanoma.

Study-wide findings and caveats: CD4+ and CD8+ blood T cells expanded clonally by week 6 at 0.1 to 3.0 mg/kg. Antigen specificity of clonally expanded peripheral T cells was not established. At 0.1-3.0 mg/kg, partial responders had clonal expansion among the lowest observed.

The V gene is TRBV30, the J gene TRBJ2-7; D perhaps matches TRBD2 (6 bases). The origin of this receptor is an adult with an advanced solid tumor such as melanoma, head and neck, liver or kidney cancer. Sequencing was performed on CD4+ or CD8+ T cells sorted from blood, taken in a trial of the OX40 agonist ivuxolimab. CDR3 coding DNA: TGTGCCTGGACCCTCGGGGGAGAGCAGTACTTC. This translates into CAWTLGGEQYF.